These T cell receptor beta chains were read from a single sample in a study of T cell responses to AZD1222 COVID-19 vaccine. Generated by immunoSEQ multiplex PCR, the TCRdb table keeps only in-frame clones and is missing some. The data show about 100,000 clones, roughly 89% seen once. Source: peripheral blood, taken on day 0 of AZD1222 vaccination. All receptors derive from an adult in good health. Both conserved end residues are part of each CDR3.

cdr3_aa	cdr3_length	j_call	v_call
CASSLGSLVQYF	12	TRBJ2-3	TRBV12-3/TRBV12-4
CASSYMGPGTDTQYF	15	TRBJ2-3	TRBV6-5
CASSQEGNRGLAGYTF	16	TRBJ1-2	TRBV4-2
CASSWRGNTEAFF	13	TRBJ1-1	TRBV11-2
CASREVYQETQYF	13	TRBJ2-5	TRBV6-1
CAISEVGNTIYF	12	TRBJ1-3	TRBV10-3
CASSDRGDSYNSPLHF	16	TRBJ1-6	TRBV5-5
CASREDTWNSPLHF	14	TRBJ1-6	TRBV2
CASSLGTGEYEQYF	14	TRBJ2-7	TRBV4-3
CASRLNDRAYNSPLHF	16	TRBJ1-6	TRBV2
CASRAIGVENQPQHF	15	TRBJ1-5	TRBV6-5
CASSLVISYNEQFF	14	TRBJ2-1	TRBV7-9